These 13 T cell receptor beta chains were sequenced from one sample in a study of high-grade serous ovarian cancer treatment subgroups. Tumor samples were obtained before definitive surgery or chemotherapy. Some clones are missing from TCRdb's copy, which holds only in-frame ones; the method was immunoSEQ multiplex PCR. The table records about 33,000 clones, about 79% of them present only once. What was sequenced was tumor tissue. All receptors derive from a human donor with high-grade serous ovarian cancer.

This chain links TRBV5-4 with TRBJ2-7, with D possibly TRBD2 on 5 matching bases. This CDR3 is 17 amino acids long. Trimming stripped 1 base from V and 1 base from J, with 18 bases between. Germline CDR1 and CDR2: SGHNT and YYREEE (reference sequence). The DNA for the CDR3 is TGTGCCAGCAGCTTGCCTGAAGGGAACCGGACTTCCTACGAGCAGTACTTC. This translates into CASSLPEGNRTSYEQYF.

This rearrangement joins TRBV6-6 to TRBJ2-7; D not certain. Germline CDR1 reads MNHNY; CDR2 reads SVGAGI (reference sequence). The CDR3 covers 12 residues. Trimming left V 5 bases short and J 6 bases short, with 11 bases between. CDR3 bases: TGTGCCAGCAGTCCCGTCTTTCGCGAGCAGTACTTC. Its translation: CASSPVFREQYF.

This chain joins TRBV27 and TRBJ1-1; the match to TRBD1 covers 7 bases. This CDR3 comprises 16 residues. V dropped 0 bases and J dropped 6; count of bases not matched to a gene: 10. In germline, CDR1 is MNHEY, CDR2 SMNVEV (reference sequence). CDR3 region: CASSLSEKGQLSEAFF. The CDR3 coding sequence is TGTGCCAGCAGTTTATCAGAAAAGGGACAGTTATCTGAAGCTTTCTTT.

The gene calls are TRBV27 and TRBJ2-1, with D tentatively TRBD1 (6 bases). Germline V gene sequence: CDR1 MNHEY, CDR2 SMNVEV (reference sequence). The V end was cut by 6 bases, the J end by 4 bases, with 13 bases between. This CDR3 has 14 residues. CDR3: CASSPRGVYNEQFF. The CDR3 nucleotides read TGTGCCAGCAGCCCCAGGGGTGTATACAATGAGCAGTTCTTC.

V gene TRBV11-1 combines with J gene TRBJ2-5, with unresolved D. This CDR3 has 13 residues. V lost 3 bases and J lost 1, with 6 bases in between. Per germline, CDR1 SGHAT and CDR2 FQDESV (reference sequence). CDR3 sequence: CASSFNPQETQYF. The CDR3 DNA is TGTGCCAGCAGCTTCAATCCCCAAGAGACCCAGTACTTC.

This clone rates as medium-sized (0.01 to 0.1%). The chain carries TRBV28 and TRBJ1-1; D is unresolved. This CDR3 is built from 14 residues. Trimming pared 5 bases from V and 3 bases from J, leaving 13 bases between. Germline-derived CDR1 and CDR2 are MDHEN and SYDVKM. The CDR3 reads CASSQGLEDTEAFF. CDR3 in DNA: TGTGCCAGCAGTCAAGGACTGGAGGACACTGAAGCTTTCTTT.

CDR3 DNA: TGTGCCAGCAGCCTTTTACCCCGTGACAGGGTAGTAGAGCAGTATTTT. Its translation: CASSLLPRDRVVEQYF. V and J are TRBV21-1 and TRBJ2-3; the table's D call, TRBD1, has no DNA check behind it. TRBV21-1 is termed a pseudogene. The CDR3 spans 16 residues.

This clone was found once. The gene calls are TRBV28 and TRBJ2-5; 7 nucleotides match TRBD2. The CDR3 is 15 residues long. Germline V lookup: CDR1 MDHEN, CDR2 SYDVKM. The V gene end was trimmed by 2 bases and the J gene end by 1 base; junction bases not matched to a gene: 4. DNA of the CDR3: TGTGCCAGCAGTTTAGGCGGGAGAGGCCAAGAGACCCAGTACTTC. As protein: CASSLGGRGQETQYF.

This clone was recorded once. The chain has TRBV19 and TRBJ2-5, with D unclear. The J call is doubtful: the DNA matches TRBJ2-7 better. The CDR3 length is 10 residues. Germline V CDR1 and CDR2: LNHDA, SQIVND (reference sequence). The CDR3 is CASSPPEQYF. The CDR3 DNA reads as TGTGCCAGTAGCCCACCCGAGCAGTACTTC.

The rearrangement uses TRBV7-8 and TRBJ2-7; 9 bases match TRBD1. The CDR3 extends over 16 amino acids. With V trimmed by 0 bases and J by 5 bases, 8 bases remained unmatched. CDR1 and CDR2 (germline): SGHVS, FQNEAQ. Written as DNA, the CDR3 is TGTGCCAGCAGCTTAGCGCCTCGGGACAGGGCCCACGAGCAGTACTTC. Protein product: CASSLAPRDRAHEQYF. The entire variable domain, with the rest obtained from reference TRBV7-8 and TRBJ2-7, is as follows: GAGVSQSPRYKVAKRGQDVALRCDPISGHVSLFWYQQALGQGPEFLTYFQNEAQLDKSGLPSDRFFAERPEGSVSTLKIQRTQQEDSAVYLCASSLAPRDRAHEQYFGPGTRLTVT.

V usage is TRBV19 and J usage is TRBJ1-2, with TRBD1 matching 12 bases. The CDR3 has 15 amino acids. V dropped 3 bases and J dropped 3; count of bases not matched to a gene: 2. The V gene's germline CDR1 is LNHDA and CDR2 SQIVND (reference sequence). CDR3 DNA sequence: TGTGCCAGTAGTATTGGGACAGGGGGCCACTATGGCTACACCTTC. It translates to CASSIGTGGHYGYTF.

The chain combines TRBV6-1 with TRBJ2-3; TRBD2 aligns across 14 bases. Germline CDR1 MNHNS, CDR2 SASEGT. V dropped 7 bases and J dropped 9; count of bases not matched to a gene: 6. The CDR3 is 14 amino acids. The CDR3 DNA reads as TGTGCCAGCATGGGACTAGCGGGAGTGGGGACGCAGTATTTT. This gives the protein CASMGLAGVGTQYF.

This rearrangement joins TRBV7-8 to TRBJ2-7; TRBD1 is a possible D gene (5 bases). Trimming took 1 base from V and 0 from J, leaving 10 bases between them. CDR3 size: 15 residues. The germline gives CDR1 SGHVS, CDR2 FQNEAQ. In DNA, the CDR3 is TGTGCCAGCAGCTTAGGACAGTCGTACTCCTACGAGCAGTACTTC. Protein product: CASSLGQSYSYEQYF. The whole variable domain, filled in from reference TRBV7-8 and TRBJ2-7, reads GAGVSQSPRYKVAKRGQDVALRCDPISGHVSLFWYQQALGQGPEFLTYFQNEAQLDKSGLPSDRFFAERPEGSVSTLKIQRTQQEDSAVYLCASSLGQSYSYEQYFGPGTRLTVT.